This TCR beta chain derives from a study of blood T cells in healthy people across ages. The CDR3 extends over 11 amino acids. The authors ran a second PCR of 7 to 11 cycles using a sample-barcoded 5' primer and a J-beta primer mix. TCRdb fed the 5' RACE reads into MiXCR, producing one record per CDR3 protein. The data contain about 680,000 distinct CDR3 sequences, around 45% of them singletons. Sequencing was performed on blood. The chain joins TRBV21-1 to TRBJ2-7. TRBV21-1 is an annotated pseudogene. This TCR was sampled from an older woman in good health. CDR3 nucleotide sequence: TGTGCCGCGAAGGGAATCTACGAGCAGTACTTC. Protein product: CAAKGIYEQYF.